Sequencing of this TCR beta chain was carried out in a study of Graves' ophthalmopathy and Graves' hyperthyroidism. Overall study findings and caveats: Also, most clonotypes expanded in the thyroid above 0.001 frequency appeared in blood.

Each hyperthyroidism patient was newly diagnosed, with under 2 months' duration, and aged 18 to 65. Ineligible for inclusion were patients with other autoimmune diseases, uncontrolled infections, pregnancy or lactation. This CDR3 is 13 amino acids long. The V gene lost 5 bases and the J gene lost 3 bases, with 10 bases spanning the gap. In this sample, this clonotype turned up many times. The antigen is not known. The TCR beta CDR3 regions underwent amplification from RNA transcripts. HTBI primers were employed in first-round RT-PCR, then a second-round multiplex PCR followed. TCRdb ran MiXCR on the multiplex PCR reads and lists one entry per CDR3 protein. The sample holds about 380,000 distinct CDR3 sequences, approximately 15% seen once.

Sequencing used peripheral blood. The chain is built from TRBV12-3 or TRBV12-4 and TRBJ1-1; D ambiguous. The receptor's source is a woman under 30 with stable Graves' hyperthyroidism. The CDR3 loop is CASSLGPDTEAFF. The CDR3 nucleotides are TGTGCCAGCAGTCTCGGACCCGACACTGAAGCTTTCTTT.